The 21 T cell receptor beta chains reported below all come from one sample, sequenced in a study of blood T cell repertoires in COVID-19 (dated by TCRdb to 2018 to 2020). Receptor amplification or capture employed the immunoSEQ multiplex PCR assay. TCRdb stores this immuneACCESS table with in-frame sequences only. Part of the clones is absent; in the studies checked, under half of the shortfall reflects unresolved V genes, and no reason is known for the rest. The sample table lists 230,000 or so clones, over 70% of them with a count of one. The biggest ten clones account for around 7.9% of the sample. Material: peripheral blood. The source is a man aged 35-49 years with active or convalescent COVID-19.

This clone was observed a single time. This chain links TRBV5-1 with TRBJ1-1, with TRBD1 identical over 7 bases. V was clipped by 8 bases and J by 3 bases; unmatched bases: 10. Germline CDR1 is SGHRS and CDR2 is YFSETQ. The CDR3 spans 14 residues. This chain's CDR3 is CASRTGTADTEAFF. CDR3 coding DNA: TGCGCCAGTCGAACCGGGACAGCGGACACTGAAGCTTTCTTT.

The rearrangement joins TRBV6-5 to TRBJ1-5; tentative D call: TRBD1 (6 bases). This CDR3 is built from 15 residues. The V gene lost 0 bases and the J gene lost 7 bases, with 13 bases spanning the gap. Looked up from germline, CDR1 is MNHEY and CDR2 is SVGAGI. The CDR3 bases are TGTGCCAGCAGTTACTCGATAGGGGGAGGGCAGCCCCAGCATTTT. It codes for CASSYSIGGGQPQHF.

This rearrangement joins TRBV2 to TRBJ1-4; 8 nucleotides match TRBD1. Germline assignment: CDR1 SNHLY and CDR2 FYNNEI. The CDR3 is 14 amino acids. Trimming cost V 1 base and J 8 bases; bases outside gene matches: 3. The CDR3 protein is CASSEGRTGEKLFF. CDR3 bases: TGTGCCAGCAGTGAAGGGCGGACAGGGGAAAAACTGTTTTTT.

The chain uses TRBV27 and TRBJ2-2; the match to TRBD2 covers 10 bases. V lost 4 bases and J lost 3; bases outside the gene matches: 5. CDR1 and CDR2 (germline): MNHEY, SMNVEV (reference sequence). This CDR3 spans 16 amino acids. The CDR3: CASSSLAGFYTGELFF. DNA for the CDR3: TGTGCCAGCAGTTCACTAGCGGGGTTTTACACCGGGGAGCTGTTTTTT.

The gene calls are TRBV28 and TRBJ1-2; D is perhaps TRBD1 (6 bases). The CDR3 sequence is 16 residues long. Germline V gene data show CDR1 as MDHEN and CDR2 as SYDVKM. The ends were cut back, 5 bases at V and 3 bases at J, with 19 bases in the middle. CDR3 coding DNA: TGTGCCAGCAGTCAAGGGGGGGGTCGGTCGTACTATGGCTACACCTTC. It yields the protein CASSQGGGRSYYGYTF.

The V and J genes are TRBV30 and TRBJ1-1; D may be TRBD1 (5 bases). The CDR3 runs to 14 residues. Germline values: CDR1 GTSNPN, CDR2 SVGIG (reference sequence). The V end lost 0 bases, the J end lost 1 base, and 9 bases lay between the germline ends. In DNA, the CDR3 is TGTGCCTGGAGTGTTGGGGGGACGAACACTGAAGCTTTCTTT. Its translation: CAWSVGGTNTEAFF.

This chain links TRBV30 with TRBJ2-7, with D possibly TRBD2 on 5 matching bases. V was cut by 4 bases and J by 7 bases, with 23 bases left in between. The CDR3 is 15 amino acids. Germline V gene sequence: CDR1 GTSNPN, CDR2 SVGIG (reference sequence). CDR3 sequence (DNA): TGTGCCTGGAAAGGAGTGGCGAGGGCTCGGCAGGAGCAGTACTTC. Its translation is CAWKGVARARQEQYF.

CDR3 nucleotide sequence: TGTGCCAGCAGTTACCGACGCGGGGAGTACGAGCAGTACTTC. Translation: CASSYRRGEYEQYF. The rearrangement uses TRBV6-2 or TRBV6-3 and TRBJ2-7, with D maybe TRBD2 (6 bases). This CDR3 comprises 14 residues. From germline, CDR1 is MNHEY and CDR2 SVGEGT. V gave up 2 bases and J gave up 4 bases, with 12 bases separating them.

This sequence joins TRBV5-1 and TRBJ2-7, with D hard to call. The CDR3 is made up of 13 amino acids. V lost 4 bases and J lost 0, with 8 bases in between. Germline CDR1 is SGHRS and CDR2 is YFSETQ. The CDR3 is CASSPTSSYEQYF. Written as DNA, the CDR3 is TGCGCCAGCAGCCCGACAAGCTCCTACGAGCAGTACTTC.

This clone was counted a single time. Other DNA sequences in this sample translate to the same CDR3. The V and J genes are TRBV5-1 and TRBJ1-5; TRBD1 might be the D (5 bases). Germline values: CDR1 SGHRS, CDR2 YFSETQ. The CDR3 runs to 14 residues. V lost 2 bases and J 2 bases, leaving 8 bases between the germline ends. CDR3 sequence reads: CASSLAGGNQPQHF. The CDR3 DNA reads TGCGCCAGCAGCTTAGCGGGGGGCAATCAGCCCCAGCATTTT.

V gene TRBV20-1 combines with J gene TRBJ1-2, with unresolved D. This CDR3 has 16 residues. V gave up 3 bases and J gave up 2 bases, with 19 bases separating them. CDR1 and CDR2 from the germline V gene are DFQATT and SNEGSKA (reference sequence). The CDR3 DNA sequence: TGCAGTGCTAGTATCCCCGAACAGCAGGTGAACTATGGCTACACCTTC. Translation: CSASIPEQQVNYGYTF.

The chain has TRBV7-6 and TRBJ2-1; D is possibly TRBD1 (7 bases). The CDR3 has 14 residues. V was trimmed by 1 base and J by 6 bases, leaving 10 bases between them. CDR1 and CDR2 (germline): SGHVS, FNYEAQ. CDR3: CASSLGRDSNEQFF. CDR3 nucleotides: TGTGCCAGCAGCTTAGGGCGGGACAGCAATGAGCAGTTCTTC. Supplemented by reference TRBV7-6 and TRBJ2-1, the full variable domain reads GAGVSQSPRYKVTKRGQDVALRCDPISGHVSLYWYRQALGQGPEFLTYFNYEAQQDKSGLPNDRFSAERPEGSISTLTIQRTEQRDSAMYRCASSLGRDSNEQFFGPGTRLTVL.

The chain uses TRBV19 and TRBJ2-4, with TRBD2 matching over 11 bases. Germline V gene data show CDR1 as LNHDA and CDR2 as SQIVND (reference sequence). The CDR3 sequence is 19 residues long. The junction had 8 bases not matched to a gene; V was cut back by 1 base and J by 0 bases. The DNA for the CDR3 is TGTGCCAGTAGTATAGTAGCGGGAGGGGCAGACCTAGCCAAAAACATTCAGTACTTC. Its translation: CASSIVAGGADLAKNIQYF.

The V and J genes are TRBV4-1 and TRBJ1-1, with 8 bases identical to TRBD1. This CDR3 is built from 16 residues. Germline CDR1 reads MGHRA; CDR2 reads YSYEKL. V dropped 7 bases and J dropped 7; count of bases not matched to a gene: 17. The CDR3, as DNA: TGCGCCAGCAACCCCGGGACAGGTGGGAGACCATTTGAAGCTTTCTTT. Protein product: CASNPGTGGRPFEAFF.

This chain links TRBV4-1 with TRBJ1-5, with a tentative D call TRBD1 (6 bases). The germline V gene encodes CDR1 MGHRA and CDR2 YSYEKL. This CDR3 region has 15 residues. Trimming shortened V by 3 bases and J by 5 bases, and 14 bases separated the two germline ends. CDR3 coding DNA: TGCGCCAGCAGCCACCCCATATCAGGGGATCAGCCCCAGCATTTT. It specifies CASSHPISGDQPQHF.

The chain uses TRBV6-1 and TRBJ1-6; D is perhaps TRBD1 (6 bases). Germline assignment: CDR1 MNHNS and CDR2 SASEGT. This CDR3 is 12 amino acids long. V dropped 1 base and J dropped 14 bases, with 9 bases sitting between them. The CDR3 protein is CASSEGGRTLHF. The CDR3 DNA reads TGTGCCAGCAGTGAAGGGGGGCGGACCCTCCACTTT.

This rearrangement joins TRBV5-1 to TRBJ2-1, with D possibly matching TRBD1 (6 bases). Trimming took off 7 bases at V and 0 bases at J, with 8 bases between the two ends. Germline V lookup: CDR1 SGHRS, CDR2 YFSETQ. The CDR3 runs to 13 residues. CDR3 in amino acids: CASGTSSYNEQFF. The CDR3 DNA sequence: TGCGCCAGCGGGACAAGCTCCTACAATGAGCAGTTCTTC.

The CDR3 protein is CASSQDWTASTDTQYF. Written as DNA, the CDR3 is TGTGCCAGCAGCCAAGATTGGACAGCTAGCACAGATACGCAGTATTTT. This chain uses TRBV14 with TRBJ2-3; D is possibly TRBD1 (6 bases). V shed 0 bases and J shed 0 bases, with 10 bases lying between them. The length of the CDR3 is 16 residues. CDR1 and CDR2 (germline): SGHDN, FVKESK.

V usage is TRBV24-1 and J usage is TRBJ2-1; 10 bases are shared with TRBD1. The CDR3 length is 15 residues. The germline gives CDR1 KGHDR, CDR2 SFDVKD. The V and J ends lost 6 bases and 7 bases, in that order; junction bases with no gene match: 8. The CDR3 DNA is TGTGCCACCAGTTCTGGGGGACAGGGGAGGAATGAGCAGTTCTTC. Translating gives CATSSGGQGRNEQFF.

The chain links TRBV4-2 to TRBJ1-2, with 7 bases that match TRBD1. This CDR3 comprises 16 residues. Germline values: CDR1 LGHNA, CDR2 YNFKEQ. V shed 0 bases, J shed 3 bases, and the junction held 7 bases outside the gene matches. CDR3 sequence (DNA): TGTGCCAGCAGCCAAGATCGACAGGGCGGCTACTATGGCTACACCTTC. Translating it yields CASSQDRQGGYYGYTF.

The rearrangement joins TRBV18 to TRBJ1-1; D is ambiguous. This CDR3 comprises 17 residues. The germline CDR1 and CDR2 sequences are KGHSH and LQKENI. With 0 bases removed from V and 4 bases from J, the gap between germline ends came to 18 bases. The CDR3 reads CASSPPVVGPAGTEAFF. CDR3 nucleotide sequence: TGTGCCAGCTCACCACCGGTGGTTGGTCCAGCGGGCACTGAAGCTTTCTTT.